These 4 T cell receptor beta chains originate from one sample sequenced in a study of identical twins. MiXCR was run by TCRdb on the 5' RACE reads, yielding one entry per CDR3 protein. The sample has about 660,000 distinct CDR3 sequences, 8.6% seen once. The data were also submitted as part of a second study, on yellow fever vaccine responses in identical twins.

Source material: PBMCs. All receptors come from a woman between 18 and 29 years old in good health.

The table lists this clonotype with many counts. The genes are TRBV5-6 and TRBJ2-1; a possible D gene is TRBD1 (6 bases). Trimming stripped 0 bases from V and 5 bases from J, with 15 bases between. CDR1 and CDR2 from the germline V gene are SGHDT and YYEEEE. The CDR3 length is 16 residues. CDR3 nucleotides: TGTGCCAGCAGCTTGGTTGGGGGACACGAAAACAATGAGCAGTTCTTC. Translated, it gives CASSLVGGHENNEQFF.

The CDR3 protein is CASSFGLSGELFF. CDR3 DNA sequence: TGTGCCAGCAGCTTCGGTTTATCCGGGGAGCTGTTTTTT. The chain has TRBV6-1 and TRBJ2-2, with D unclear. Germline V gives CDR1 MNHNS, CDR2 SASEGT. V was pared by 6 bases and J by 6 bases, with 11 bases between. This CDR3 contains 13 residues.

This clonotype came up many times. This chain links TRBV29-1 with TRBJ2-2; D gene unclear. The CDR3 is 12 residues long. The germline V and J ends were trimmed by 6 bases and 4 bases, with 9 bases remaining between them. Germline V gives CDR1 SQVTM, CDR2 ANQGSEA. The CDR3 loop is CSVHTPTGELFF. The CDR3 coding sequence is TGCAGCGTCCACACGCCCACCGGGGAGCTGTTTTTT.

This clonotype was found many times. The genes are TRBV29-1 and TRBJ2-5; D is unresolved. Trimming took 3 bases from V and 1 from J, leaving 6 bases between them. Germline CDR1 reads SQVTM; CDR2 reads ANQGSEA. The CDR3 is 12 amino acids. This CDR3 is CSVDPSQETQYF. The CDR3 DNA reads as TGCAGCGTTGACCCAAGCCAAGAGACCCAGTACTTC.